A single sample gave rise to the 21 T cell receptor beta chains below, sequenced in a study of OX40 agonist ivuxolimab in advanced cancers. The library was built by means of the immunoSEQ multiplex PCR assay. TCRdb carries this immuneACCESS record with in-frame sequences only. Its versions omit some clonotypes, under half of them owing to an unresolved V gene in the studies checked, with the rest unexplained. The sample data list 65,000 to 80,000 clones, and about 88% of these were observed just once. The top ten hold over 10% of the sample. The starting material was CD4+ or CD8+ T cells sorted from blood, obtained in a trial of the OX40 agonist ivuxolimab. These receptors were obtained from an adult with an advanced solid tumor such as melanoma, head and neck, liver or kidney cancer.

The chain joins TRBV2 to TRBJ2-1, with D perhaps matching TRBD1 (6 bases). The germline V gene encodes CDR1 SNHLY and CDR2 FYNNEI. This CDR3 has 11 residues. V was pared by 7 bases and J by 7 bases, with 8 bases between. CDR3 amino acids: CASITGNEQFF. CDR3 DNA: TGTGCCAGCATCACAGGGAATGAGCAGTTCTTC. The variable domain in full, completed from reference TRBV2 and TRBJ2-1, reads EPEVTQTPSHQVTQMGQEVILRCVPISNHLYFYWYRQILGQKVEFLVSFYNNEISEKSEIFDDQFSVERPDGSNFTLKIRSTKLEDSAMYFCASITGNEQFFGPGTRLTVL.

The CDR3 loop reads CASSYSQRAGNYEQYF. The CDR3 DNA follows: TGTGCCAGCAGTTACTCCCAGCGGGCTGGAAACTACGAGCAGTACTTC. V and J are TRBV6-6 and TRBJ2-7; possibly TRBD2 for D (6 bases). This CDR3 contains 16 residues. The V end lost 0 bases, the J end lost 3 bases, and 15 bases lay between the germline ends. The V gene's germline CDR1 is MNHNY and CDR2 SVGAGI (reference sequence).

This clone was observed once. Here the CDR3 DNA reads TGTGCCAGCAGTTTTAATAGCGGGCCCACCTACGAGCAGTACTTC. Translated: CASSFNSGPTYEQYF. The chain uses TRBV27 and TRBJ2-5; 7 bases match TRBD2. TRBJ2-7 matches the DNA end more closely, so the J call is doubtful. Germline V CDR1 and CDR2: MNHEY, SMNVEV (reference sequence). The CDR3 length is 15 residues.

The rearrangement links TRBV6-1 to TRBJ1-5; D remains unclear. CDR1 is MNHNS and CDR2 is SASEGT in the germline V gene. The ends were cut back, 3 bases at V and 2 bases at J, with 5 bases in the middle. CDR3 length equals 13 residues. The CDR3 loop is CASSESGNQPQHF. CDR3 bases: TGTGCCAGCAGTGAGTCAGGCAATCAGCCCCAGCATTTT.

The chain carries TRBV13 and TRBJ1-2, with TRBD1 as a possible D gene (6 bases). Trimming stripped 0 bases from V and 5 bases from J, with 13 bases between. The CDR3 extends over 15 amino acids. Germline CDR1 PRHDT, CDR2 FYEKMQ (reference sequence). The CDR3 sequence: CASSLGPGQFYGYTF. The CDR3 DNA reads TGTGCCAGCAGCTTAGGCCCCGGACAGTTTTATGGCTACACCTTC.

DNA for the CDR3: TGCGCCAGCACGGGTTCTACTTACAATGAGCAGTTCTTC. It encodes CASTGSTYNEQFF. V gene TRBV5-1 combines with J gene TRBJ2-1; D remains ambiguous. Germline V lookup: CDR1 SGHRS, CDR2 YFSETQ. V was shortened by 6 bases and J by 4 bases, with 11 bases between the two germline ends. The CDR3 is 13 residues long.

The sample holds a few counts of this clone. This chain joins TRBV27 and TRBJ1-5; TRBD1 is a possible D gene (5 bases). This CDR3 contains 12 residues. The V gene lost 5 bases and the J gene lost 7 bases, with 9 bases spanning the gap. The germline gives CDR1 MNHEY, CDR2 SMNVEV (reference sequence). CDR3 DNA: TGTGCCAGCAGTCCCCCAGGGCAGCCCCAGCATTTT. Translation gives CASSPPGQPQHF.

This rearrangement joins TRBV7-8 to TRBJ1-3; D ambiguous. V was cut by 0 bases and J by 4 bases, with 10 bases left in between. The CDR3 extends over 15 amino acids. CDR1 SGHVS and CDR2 FQNEAQ come from the germline V gene. The CDR3 protein is CASSLATGLGNTIYF. Written as DNA, the CDR3 is TGTGCCAGCAGCTTAGCGACGGGATTGGGAAACACCATATATTTT.

The chain has TRBV2 and TRBJ1-5; D might be TRBD1 (5 bases). CDR1 is SNHLY and CDR2 is FYNNEI in the germline V gene. This CDR3 has 15 amino acids. V gave up 4 bases and J gave up 9 bases, with 19 bases separating them. CDR3 loop: CASSARLGDSGPQHF. The CDR3, as DNA: TGTGCCAGCAGTGCTCGGTTGGGGGATTCGGGGCCCCAGCATTTT.

The chain has TRBV27 and TRBJ1-2; no clear D gene. In germline, CDR1 is MNHEY, CDR2 SMNVEV (reference sequence). V was shortened by 3 bases and J by 3 bases, with 8 bases between the two germline ends. The CDR3 covers 13 residues. CDR3 loop: CASSLDGDYGYTF. CDR3 nucleotides: TGTGCCAGCAGTTTGGACGGGGACTATGGCTACACCTTC.

V is TRBV4-1 and J is TRBJ1-4; D is perhaps TRBD1 (6 bases). V lost 1 base and J lost 4, with 7 bases in between. The CDR3 consists of 14 residues. The germline V gene encodes CDR1 MGHRA and CDR2 YSYEKL. Here the CDR3 reads CASSQGRGNEKLFF. DNA for the CDR3: TGCGCCAGCAGCCAAGGCAGGGGTAATGAAAAACTGTTTTTT.

The V and J genes are TRBV10-1 and TRBJ2-5, with 9 bases that match TRBD2. This CDR3 is built from 15 residues. From germline, CDR1 is WNHNN and CDR2 SYGVQD (reference sequence). V lost 2 bases and J lost 2; bases outside the gene matches: 3. CDR3 nucleotide sequence: TGCGCCAGCAGTGAGGTCCTAGCGGGGCAAGAGACCCAGTACTTC. Its translation: CASSEVLAGQETQYF.

This chain links TRBV25-1 with TRBJ2-1; TRBD1 might be the D (6 bases). The CDR3 totals 14 residues. Trimming took off 6 bases at V and 2 bases at J, with 11 bases between the two ends. Germline V gene data show CDR1 as MGHDK and CDR2 as SYGVNS. CDR3 loop: CASSPGVPYNEQFF. As DNA, the CDR3 is TGTGCCAGCAGCCCAGGGGTGCCCTACAATGAGCAGTTCTTC.

This clone occurred a few times. This chain joins TRBV30 and TRBJ2-7; 7 nucleotides line up with TRBD1. The CDR3 is 13 residues long. Germline CDR1 reads GTSNPN; CDR2 reads SVGIG (reference sequence). V trimming: 1 base; J trimming: 5 bases; junction bases outside the gene matches: 5. CDR3 nucleotides: TGTGCCTGGAGTGGGGCGACAGGGAACGAGCAGTACTTC. Translating it yields CAWSGATGNEQYF.

The chain employs TRBV28 and TRBJ1-4, with D possibly being TRBD1 (6 bases). V was pared by 2 bases and J by 8 bases, with 12 bases between. The CDR3 consists of 14 residues. Germline assignment: CDR1 MDHEN and CDR2 SYDVKM. CDR3 bases: TGTGCCAGCAGTTTAAAACAGGGTGTGGAAAAACTGTTTTTT. It yields the protein CASSLKQGVEKLFF. The full variable domain, with the rest looked up from reference TRBV28 and TRBJ1-4, is DVKVTQSSRYLVKRTGEKVFLECVQDMDHENMFWYRQDPGLGLRLIYFSYDVKMKEKGDIPEGYSVSREKKERFSLILESASTNQTSMYLCASSLKQGVEKLFFGSGTQLSVL.

This clone was counted between two and nine times. The V call is TRBV9, the J call TRBJ1-1, with 9 bases aligning to TRBD1. V shed 3 bases, J shed 11 bases, and the junction held 8 bases outside the gene matches. The germline CDR1 and CDR2 sequences are SGDLS and YYNGEE. This CDR3 spans 13 amino acids. CDR3 region: CASSGWDRESAFF. The CDR3, as DNA: TGTGCCAGCAGCGGGTGGGACAGGGAGTCGGCTTTCTTT.

CDR3 bases: TGTGCCAGCAGCCAACCTGATGAAGCTTTCTTT. Its protein is CASSQPDEAFF. V usage is TRBV14 and J usage is TRBJ1-1; D unclear. CDR1 is SGHDN and CDR2 is FVKESK in the germline V gene. With 2 bases removed from V and 7 bases from J, the gap between germline ends came to 5 bases. The CDR3 is 11 residues long.

V usage is TRBV6-5 and J usage is TRBJ2-7, with D possibly matching TRBD2 (5 bases). The ends were cut back, 4 bases at V and 2 bases at J, with 9 bases in the middle. The CDR3 extends over 13 amino acids. Germline assignment: CDR1 MNHEY and CDR2 SVGAGI. This CDR3 is CASSFGMTYEQYF. CDR3 DNA sequence: TGTGCCAGCAGTTTCGGGATGACCTACGAGCAGTACTTC.

The chain has TRBV28 and TRBJ2-7; TRBD2 is a possible D gene (7 bases). Trimming left V 4 bases short and J 5 bases short, with 15 bases between. Germline assignment: CDR1 MDHEN and CDR2 SYDVKM. CDR3 length: 14 residues. The CDR3 loop reads CASSSGGGRNEQYF. The CDR3 DNA reads as TGTGCCAGCAGTTCTGGGGGGGGGCGTAACGAGCAGTACTTC.

The chain links TRBV5-1 to TRBJ2-1, with D possibly matching TRBD2 (6 bases). Germline-derived CDR1 and CDR2 are SGHRS and YFSETQ. This CDR3 has 14 amino acids. Trimming removed 6 bases from V and 0 bases from J, with 10 bases in between. The CDR3 DNA follows: TGCGCCAGCAAAGGGACTTCCTCCTACAATGAGCAGTTCTTC. This sequence encodes CASKGTSSYNEQFF.

The J gene is TRBJ2-7, the V gene TRBV11-1, with D perhaps TRBD1 or TRBD2 (6 bases each). Trimming stripped 0 bases from V and 5 bases from J, with 11 bases between. This CDR3 is 14 amino acids long. The germline gives CDR1 SGHAT, CDR2 FQDESV (reference sequence). The CDR3 here is CASSLAQGGDEQYF. CDR3 in DNA: TGTGCCAGCAGCTTAGCACAGGGAGGAGACGAGCAGTACTTC. Supplemented by reference TRBV11-1 and TRBJ2-7, the full variable domain reads EAEVAQSPRYKITEKSQAVAFWCDPISGHATLYWYRQILGQGPELLVQFQDESVVDDSQLPKDRFSAERLKGVDSTLKIQPAELGDSAMYLCASSLAQGGDEQYFGPGTRLTVT.